This T cell receptor (beta chain) comes out of a study of OX40 agonist ivuxolimab in advanced cancers. Whole-study findings and limits: Low normalized T-cell clonal expansion was additionally recorded for some nonresponders.

Clones were sequenced by immunoSEQ multiplex PCR, and TCRdb holds only the in-frame ones, with some missing. The repertoire holds tens of thousands of clones, with approximately 90% as singletons. The CDR3 sequence is 16 residues long. Unmatched junction bases numbered 15, after V lost 5 bases and J lost 6 bases. In germline, CDR1 is LGHNT, CDR2 FRNRAP. A history of autoimmune disease or systemic immunosuppression excluded patients. Comments on this clone: Its antigen is as yet unknown.

The source material was CD4+ or CD8+ T cells sorted from blood, sampled in a trial of the OX40 agonist ivuxolimab. The origin of this receptor is an adult with an advanced solid tumor such as melanoma, head and neck, liver or kidney cancer. The chain is built from TRBV12-5 and TRBJ2-7, with 8 bases fitting TRBD1. Here the CDR3 reads CASGPNRGQDTGEQYF. Here the CDR3 DNA reads TGTGCTAGTGGTCCGAACCGGGGACAGGATACTGGCGAGCAGTACTTC.